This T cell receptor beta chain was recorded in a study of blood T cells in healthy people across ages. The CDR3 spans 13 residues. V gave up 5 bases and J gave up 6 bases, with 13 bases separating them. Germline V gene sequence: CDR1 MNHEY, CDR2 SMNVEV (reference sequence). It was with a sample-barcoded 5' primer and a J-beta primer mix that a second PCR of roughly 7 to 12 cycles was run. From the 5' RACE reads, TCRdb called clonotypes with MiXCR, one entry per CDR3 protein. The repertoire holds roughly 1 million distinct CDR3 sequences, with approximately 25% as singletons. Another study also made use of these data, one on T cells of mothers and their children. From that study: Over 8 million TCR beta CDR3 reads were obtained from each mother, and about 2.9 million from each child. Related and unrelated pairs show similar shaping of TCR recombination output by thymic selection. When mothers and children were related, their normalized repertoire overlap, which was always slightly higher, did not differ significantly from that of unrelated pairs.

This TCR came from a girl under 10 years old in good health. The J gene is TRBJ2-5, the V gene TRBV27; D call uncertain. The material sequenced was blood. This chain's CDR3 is CASSPWTDQTQYF. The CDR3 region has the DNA TGTGCCAGCAGTCCCTGGACGGATCAGACCCAGTACTTC.